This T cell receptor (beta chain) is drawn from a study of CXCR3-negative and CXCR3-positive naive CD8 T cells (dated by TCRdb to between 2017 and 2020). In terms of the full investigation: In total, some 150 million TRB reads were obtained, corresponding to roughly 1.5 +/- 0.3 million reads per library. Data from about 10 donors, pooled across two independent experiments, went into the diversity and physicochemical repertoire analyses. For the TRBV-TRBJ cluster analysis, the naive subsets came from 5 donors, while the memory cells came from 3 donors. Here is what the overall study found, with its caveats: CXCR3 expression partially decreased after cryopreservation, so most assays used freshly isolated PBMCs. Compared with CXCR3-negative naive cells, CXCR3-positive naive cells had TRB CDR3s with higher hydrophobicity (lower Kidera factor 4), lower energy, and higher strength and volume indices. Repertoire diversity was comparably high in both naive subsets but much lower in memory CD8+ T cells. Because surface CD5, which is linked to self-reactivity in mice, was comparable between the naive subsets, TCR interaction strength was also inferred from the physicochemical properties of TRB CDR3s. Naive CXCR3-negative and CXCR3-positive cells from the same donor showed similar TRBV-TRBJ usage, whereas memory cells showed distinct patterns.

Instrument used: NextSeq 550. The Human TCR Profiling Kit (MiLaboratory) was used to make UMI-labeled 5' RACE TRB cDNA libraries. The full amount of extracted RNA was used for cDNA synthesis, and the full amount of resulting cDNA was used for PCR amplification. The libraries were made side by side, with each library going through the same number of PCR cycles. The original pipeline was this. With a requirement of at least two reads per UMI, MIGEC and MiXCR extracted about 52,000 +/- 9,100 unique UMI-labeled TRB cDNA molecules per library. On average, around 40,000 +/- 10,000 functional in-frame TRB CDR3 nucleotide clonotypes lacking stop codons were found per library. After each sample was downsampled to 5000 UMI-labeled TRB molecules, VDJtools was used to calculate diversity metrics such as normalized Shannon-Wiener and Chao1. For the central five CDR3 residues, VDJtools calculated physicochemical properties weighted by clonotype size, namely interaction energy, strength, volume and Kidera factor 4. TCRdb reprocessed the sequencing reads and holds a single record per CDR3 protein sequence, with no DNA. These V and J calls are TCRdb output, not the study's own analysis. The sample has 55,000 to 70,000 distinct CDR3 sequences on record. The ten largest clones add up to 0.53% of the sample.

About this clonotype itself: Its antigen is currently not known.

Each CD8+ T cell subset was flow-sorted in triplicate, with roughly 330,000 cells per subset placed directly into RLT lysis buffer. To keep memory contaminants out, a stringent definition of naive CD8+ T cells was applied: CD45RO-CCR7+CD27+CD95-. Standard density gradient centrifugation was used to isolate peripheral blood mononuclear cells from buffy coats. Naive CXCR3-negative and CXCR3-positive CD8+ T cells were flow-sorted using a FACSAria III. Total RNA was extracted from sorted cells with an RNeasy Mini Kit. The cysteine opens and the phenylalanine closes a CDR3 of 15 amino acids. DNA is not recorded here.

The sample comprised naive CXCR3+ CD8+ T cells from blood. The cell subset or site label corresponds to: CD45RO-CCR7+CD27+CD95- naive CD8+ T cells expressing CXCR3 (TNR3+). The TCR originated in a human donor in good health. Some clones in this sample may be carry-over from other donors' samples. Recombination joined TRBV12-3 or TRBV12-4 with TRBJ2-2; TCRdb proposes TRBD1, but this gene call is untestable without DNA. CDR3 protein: CASSCDPGHTGELFF.